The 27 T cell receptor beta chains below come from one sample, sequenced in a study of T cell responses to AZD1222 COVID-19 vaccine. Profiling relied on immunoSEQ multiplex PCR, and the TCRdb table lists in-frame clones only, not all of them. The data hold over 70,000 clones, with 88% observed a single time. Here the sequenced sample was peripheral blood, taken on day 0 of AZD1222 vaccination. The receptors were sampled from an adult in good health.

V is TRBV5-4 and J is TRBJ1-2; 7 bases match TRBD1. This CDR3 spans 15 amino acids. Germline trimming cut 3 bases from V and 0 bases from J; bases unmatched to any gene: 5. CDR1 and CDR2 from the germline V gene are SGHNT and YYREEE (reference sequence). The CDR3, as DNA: TGTGCCAGCAGCTCGCAGGGGGGGGCTAACTATGGCTACACCTTC. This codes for CASSSQGGANYGYTF.

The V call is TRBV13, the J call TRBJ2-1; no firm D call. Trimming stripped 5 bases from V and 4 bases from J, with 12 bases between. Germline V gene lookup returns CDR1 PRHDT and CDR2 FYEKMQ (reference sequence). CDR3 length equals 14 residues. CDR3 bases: TGTGCCAGCAGCCAAAAATCGCGGTACAATGAGCAGTTCTTC. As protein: CASSQKSRYNEQFF.

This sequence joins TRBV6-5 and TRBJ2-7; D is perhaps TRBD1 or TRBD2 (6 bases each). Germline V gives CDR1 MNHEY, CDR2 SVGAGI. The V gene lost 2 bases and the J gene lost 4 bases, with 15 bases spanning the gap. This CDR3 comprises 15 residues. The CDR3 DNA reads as TGTGCCAGCAGTTACAGCCGAACAGGGACTTACGAGCAGTACTTC. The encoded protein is CASSYSRTGTYEQYF.

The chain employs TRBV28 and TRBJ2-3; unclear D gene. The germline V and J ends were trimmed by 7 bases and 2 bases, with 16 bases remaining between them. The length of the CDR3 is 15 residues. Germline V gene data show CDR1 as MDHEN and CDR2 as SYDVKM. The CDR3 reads CASTPTEPLTDTQYF. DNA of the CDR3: TGTGCCAGCACCCCTACCGAACCCCTCACAGATACGCAGTATTTT. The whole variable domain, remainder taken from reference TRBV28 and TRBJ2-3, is DVKVTQSSRYLVKRTGEKVFLECVQDMDHENMFWYRQDPGLGLRLIYFSYDVKMKEKGDIPEGYSVSREKKERFSLILESASTNQTSMYLCASTPTEPLTDTQYFGPGTRLTVL.

The CDR3 nucleotides are TGCGCCAGCAGGTATGGGGGAGAGACCCAGTACTTC. Encoded protein: CASRYGGETQYF. V and J are TRBV5-1 and TRBJ2-5; D is possibly TRBD1 or TRBD2 (5 bases each). The V end lost 5 bases, the J end lost 4 bases, and 9 bases lay between the germline ends. CDR1 SGHRS and CDR2 YFSETQ come from the germline V gene. The CDR3 is made up of 12 amino acids.

CDR3 in DNA: TGTGCCAGCAGCTTAGCAGGGGTCGGGCGGAACGAGCAGTACTTC. Its protein product is CASSLAGVGRNEQYF. V and J are TRBV7-2 and TRBJ2-7, with D possibly TRBD1 on 5 matching bases. V shed 0 bases and J shed 5 bases, with 14 bases lying between them. CDR3 length: 15 amino acids. Germline CDR1 and CDR2: SGHTA and FQGNSA.

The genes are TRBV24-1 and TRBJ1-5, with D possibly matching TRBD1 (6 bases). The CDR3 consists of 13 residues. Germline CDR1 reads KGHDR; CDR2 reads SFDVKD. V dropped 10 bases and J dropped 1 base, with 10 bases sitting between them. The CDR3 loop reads CATGQGSNQPQHF. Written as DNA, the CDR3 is TGTGCCACTGGGCAGGGGAGCAATCAGCCCCAGCATTTT.

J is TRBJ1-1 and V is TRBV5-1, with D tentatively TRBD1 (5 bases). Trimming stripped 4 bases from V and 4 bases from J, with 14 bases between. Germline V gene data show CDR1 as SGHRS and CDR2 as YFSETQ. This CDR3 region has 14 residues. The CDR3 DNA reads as TGCGCCAGCAGCGATCGACAGATTAGCACTGAAGCTTTCTTT. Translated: CASSDRQISTEAFF.

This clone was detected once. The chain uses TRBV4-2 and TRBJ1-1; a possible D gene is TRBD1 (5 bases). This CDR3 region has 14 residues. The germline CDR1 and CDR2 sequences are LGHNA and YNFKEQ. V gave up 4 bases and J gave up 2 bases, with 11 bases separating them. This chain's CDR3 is CASSRGTANTEAFF. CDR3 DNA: TGTGCCAGCAGCCGAGGGACGGCTAACACTGAAGCTTTCTTT.

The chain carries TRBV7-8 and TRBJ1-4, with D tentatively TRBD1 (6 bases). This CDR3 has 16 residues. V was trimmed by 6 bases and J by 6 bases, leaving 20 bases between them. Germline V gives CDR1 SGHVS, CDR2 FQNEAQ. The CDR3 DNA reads TGTGCCAGCAGGAAAGGGTATGGGGGCCGGGATGAAAAACTGTTTTTT. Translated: CASRKGYGGRDEKLFF.

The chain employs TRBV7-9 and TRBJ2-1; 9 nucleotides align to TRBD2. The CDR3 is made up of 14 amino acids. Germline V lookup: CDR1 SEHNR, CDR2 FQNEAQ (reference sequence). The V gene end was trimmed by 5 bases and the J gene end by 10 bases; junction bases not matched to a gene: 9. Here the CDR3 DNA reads TGTGCCAGCAGCCTGGTCGCGGGAGGGGGGGAGCAGTTCTTC. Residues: CASSLVAGGGEQFF.

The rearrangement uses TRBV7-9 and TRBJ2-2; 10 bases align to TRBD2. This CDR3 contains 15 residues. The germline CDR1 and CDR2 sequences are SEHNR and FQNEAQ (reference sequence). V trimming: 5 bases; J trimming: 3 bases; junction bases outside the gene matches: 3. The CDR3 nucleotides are TGTGCCAGCAGCCCTAGCGGGAGAGACACCGGGGAGCTGTTTTTT. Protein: CASSPSGRDTGELFF.

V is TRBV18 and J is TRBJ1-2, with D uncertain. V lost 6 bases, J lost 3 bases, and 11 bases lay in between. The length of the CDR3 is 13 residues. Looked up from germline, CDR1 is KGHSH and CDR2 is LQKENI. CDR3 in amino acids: CASSSTVDYGYTF. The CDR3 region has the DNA TGTGCCAGCTCGTCGACTGTAGACTATGGCTACACCTTC.

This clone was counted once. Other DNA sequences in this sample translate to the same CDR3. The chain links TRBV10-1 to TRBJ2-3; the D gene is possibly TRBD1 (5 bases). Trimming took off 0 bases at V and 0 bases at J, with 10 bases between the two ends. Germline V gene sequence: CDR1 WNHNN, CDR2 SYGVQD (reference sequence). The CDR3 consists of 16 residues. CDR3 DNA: TGCGCCAGCAGTGAGTCCGGCAGGGCTAGCACAGATACGCAGTATTTT. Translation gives CASSESGRASTDTQYF.

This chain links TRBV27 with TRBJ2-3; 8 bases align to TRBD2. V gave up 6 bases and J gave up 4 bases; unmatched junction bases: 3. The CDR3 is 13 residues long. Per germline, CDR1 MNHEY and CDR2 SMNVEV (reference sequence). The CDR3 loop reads CASRGTRSDTQYF. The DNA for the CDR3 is TGTGCCAGCAGAGGGACTAGGTCAGATACGCAGTATTTT.

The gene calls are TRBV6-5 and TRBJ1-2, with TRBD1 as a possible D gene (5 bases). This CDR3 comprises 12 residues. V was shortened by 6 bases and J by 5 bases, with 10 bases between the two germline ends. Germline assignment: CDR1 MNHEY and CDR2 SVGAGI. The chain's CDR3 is CASRDTGYGYTF. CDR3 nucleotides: TGTGCCAGCAGGGACACTGGGTATGGCTACACCTTC.

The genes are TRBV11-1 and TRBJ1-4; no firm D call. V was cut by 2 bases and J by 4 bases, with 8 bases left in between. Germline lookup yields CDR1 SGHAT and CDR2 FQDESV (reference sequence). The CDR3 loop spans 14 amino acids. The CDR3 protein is CASSLRRINEKLFF. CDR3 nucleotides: TGTGCCAGCAGCTTAAGACGGATTAATGAAAAACTGTTTTTT.

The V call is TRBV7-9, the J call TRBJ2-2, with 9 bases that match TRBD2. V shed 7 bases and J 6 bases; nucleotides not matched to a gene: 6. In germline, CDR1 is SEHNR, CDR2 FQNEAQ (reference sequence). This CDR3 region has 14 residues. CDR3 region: CASKPAGGPGELFF. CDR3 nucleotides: TGTGCCAGCAAACCCGCGGGAGGGCCCGGGGAGCTGTTTTTT.

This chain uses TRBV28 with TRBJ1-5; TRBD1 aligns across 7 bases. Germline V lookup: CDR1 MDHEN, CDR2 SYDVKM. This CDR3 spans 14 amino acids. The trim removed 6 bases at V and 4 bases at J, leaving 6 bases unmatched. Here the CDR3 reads CASRDGTVNQPQHF. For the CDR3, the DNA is TGTGCCAGCAGGGATGGGACAGTAAATCAGCCCCAGCATTTT.

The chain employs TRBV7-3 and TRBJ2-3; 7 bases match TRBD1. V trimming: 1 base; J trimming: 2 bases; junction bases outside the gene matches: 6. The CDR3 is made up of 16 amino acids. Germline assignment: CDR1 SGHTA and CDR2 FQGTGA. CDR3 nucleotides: TGTGCCAGCAGCTTAAGCCCTGGACAGGTCACAGATACGCAGTATTTT. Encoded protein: CASSLSPGQVTDTQYF.

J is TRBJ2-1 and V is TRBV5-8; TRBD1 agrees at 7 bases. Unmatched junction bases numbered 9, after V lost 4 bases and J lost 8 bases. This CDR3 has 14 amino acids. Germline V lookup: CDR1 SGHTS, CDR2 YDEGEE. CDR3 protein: CASSRGQERDEQFF. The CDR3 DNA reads TGTGCCAGCAGCCGCGGACAGGAGAGGGATGAGCAGTTCTTC.

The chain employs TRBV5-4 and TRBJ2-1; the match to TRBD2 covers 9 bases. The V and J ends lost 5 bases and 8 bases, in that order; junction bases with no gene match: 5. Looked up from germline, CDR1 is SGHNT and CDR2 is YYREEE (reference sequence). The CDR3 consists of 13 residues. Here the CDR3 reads CASSSGSGYEQFF. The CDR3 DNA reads TGTGCCAGCAGTAGCGGGAGTGGCTATGAGCAGTTCTTC.

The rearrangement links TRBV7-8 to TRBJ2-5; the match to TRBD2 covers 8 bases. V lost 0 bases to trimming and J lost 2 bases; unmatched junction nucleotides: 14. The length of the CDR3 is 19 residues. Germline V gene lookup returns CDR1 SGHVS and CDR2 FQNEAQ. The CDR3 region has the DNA TGTGCCAGCAGCTTAGCGCGATTTCCGGGAGGGAAAAAACAAGAGACCCAGTACTTC. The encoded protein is CASSLARFPGGKKQETQYF.

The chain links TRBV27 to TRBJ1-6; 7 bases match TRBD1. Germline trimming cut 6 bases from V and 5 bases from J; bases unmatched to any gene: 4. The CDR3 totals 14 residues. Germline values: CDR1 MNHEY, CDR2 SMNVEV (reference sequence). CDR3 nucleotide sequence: TGTGCCAGCAGATCTGGGACAGATAATTCACCCCTCCACTTT. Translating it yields CASRSGTDNSPLHF.

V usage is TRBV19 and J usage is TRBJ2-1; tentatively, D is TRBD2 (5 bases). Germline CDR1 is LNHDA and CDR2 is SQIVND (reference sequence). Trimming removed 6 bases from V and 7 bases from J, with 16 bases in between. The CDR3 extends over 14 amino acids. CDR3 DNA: TGTGCCAGTAGCCCCAATGGAGGCTGGAATGAGCAGTTCTTC. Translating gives CASSPNGGWNEQFF.

CDR3 amino acids: CASSLYREAVDGYTF. The CDR3 nucleotides read TGTGCCAGCAGCTTATACAGGGAAGCGGTGGATGGCTACACCTTC. The rearrangement links TRBV7-3 to TRBJ1-2, with D possibly being TRBD1 (6 bases). Trimming pared 2 bases from V and 6 bases from J, leaving 16 bases between. The CDR3 loop spans 15 amino acids. The germline V gene encodes CDR1 SGHTA and CDR2 FQGTGA.

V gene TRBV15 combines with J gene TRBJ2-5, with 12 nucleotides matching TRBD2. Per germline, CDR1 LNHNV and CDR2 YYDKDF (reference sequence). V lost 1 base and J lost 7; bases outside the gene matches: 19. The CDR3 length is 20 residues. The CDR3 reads CATSRGTPQGLAGGLVTQYF. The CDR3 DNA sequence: TGTGCCACCAGCAGAGGGACCCCCCAGGGGCTAGCGGGAGGGCTTGTGACCCAGTACTTC.